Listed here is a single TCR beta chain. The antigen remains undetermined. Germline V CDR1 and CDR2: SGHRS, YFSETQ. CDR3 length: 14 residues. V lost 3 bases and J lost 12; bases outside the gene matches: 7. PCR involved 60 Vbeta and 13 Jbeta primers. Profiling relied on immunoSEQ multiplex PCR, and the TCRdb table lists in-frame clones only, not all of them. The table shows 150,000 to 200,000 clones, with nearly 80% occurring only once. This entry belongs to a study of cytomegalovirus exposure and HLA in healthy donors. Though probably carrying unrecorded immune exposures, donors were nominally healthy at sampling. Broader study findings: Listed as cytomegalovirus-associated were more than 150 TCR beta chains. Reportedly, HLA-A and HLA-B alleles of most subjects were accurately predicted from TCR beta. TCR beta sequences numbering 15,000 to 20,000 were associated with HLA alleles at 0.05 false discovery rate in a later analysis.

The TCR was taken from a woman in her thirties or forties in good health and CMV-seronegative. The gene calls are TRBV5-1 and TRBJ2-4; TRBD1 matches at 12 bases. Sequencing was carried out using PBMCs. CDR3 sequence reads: CASSYGDRGHSQYF. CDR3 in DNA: TGCGCCAGCAGCTACGGGGACAGGGGGCACAGTCAGTACTTC. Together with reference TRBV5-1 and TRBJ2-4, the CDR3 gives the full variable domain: KAGVTQTPRYLIKTRGQQVTLSCSPISGHRSVSWYQQTPGQGLQFLFEYFSETQRNKGNFPGRFSGRQFSNSRSEMNVSTLELGDSALYLCASSYGDRGHSQYFGAGTRLSVL.